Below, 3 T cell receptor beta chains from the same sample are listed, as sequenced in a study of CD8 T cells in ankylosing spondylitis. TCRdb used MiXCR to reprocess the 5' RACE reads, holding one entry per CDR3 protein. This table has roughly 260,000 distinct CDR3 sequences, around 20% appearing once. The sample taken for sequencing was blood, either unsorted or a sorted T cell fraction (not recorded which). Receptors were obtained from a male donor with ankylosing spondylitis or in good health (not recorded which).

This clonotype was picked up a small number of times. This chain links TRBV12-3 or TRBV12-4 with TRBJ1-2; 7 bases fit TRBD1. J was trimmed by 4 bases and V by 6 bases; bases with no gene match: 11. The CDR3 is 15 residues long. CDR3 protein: CASSDGTARGYGYTF. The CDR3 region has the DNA TGTGCCAGCAGCGATGGGACAGCAAGAGGCTATGGCTACACCTTC.

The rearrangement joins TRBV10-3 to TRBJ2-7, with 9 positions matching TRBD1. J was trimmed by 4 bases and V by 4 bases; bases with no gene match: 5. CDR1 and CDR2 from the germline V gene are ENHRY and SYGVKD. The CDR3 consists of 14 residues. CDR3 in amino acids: CAISARGQGYEQYV. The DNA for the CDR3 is TGTGCCATCAGTGCGAGGGGACAGGGATACGAGCAGTACGTC.

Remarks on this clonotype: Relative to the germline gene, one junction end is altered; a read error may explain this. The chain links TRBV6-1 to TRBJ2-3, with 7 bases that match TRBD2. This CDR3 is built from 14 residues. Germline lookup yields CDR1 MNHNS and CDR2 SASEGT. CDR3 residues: CASRRPGGTGTQYF. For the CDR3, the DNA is TGTGCCAGCAGACGCCCGGGAGGCACAGGTACGCAGTATTTT.